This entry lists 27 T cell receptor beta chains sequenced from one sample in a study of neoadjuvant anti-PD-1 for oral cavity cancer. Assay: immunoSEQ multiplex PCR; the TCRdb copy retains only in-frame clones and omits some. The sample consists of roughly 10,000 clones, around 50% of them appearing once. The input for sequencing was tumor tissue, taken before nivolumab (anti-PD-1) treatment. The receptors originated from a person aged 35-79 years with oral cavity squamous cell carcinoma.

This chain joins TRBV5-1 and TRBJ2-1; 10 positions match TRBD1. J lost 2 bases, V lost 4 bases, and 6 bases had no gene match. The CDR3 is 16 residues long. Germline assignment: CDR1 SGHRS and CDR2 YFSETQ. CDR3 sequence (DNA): TGCGCCAGCAGCACAGGACAGGGGGTAACCTACAATGAGCAGTTCTTC. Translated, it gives CASSTGQGVTYNEQFF.

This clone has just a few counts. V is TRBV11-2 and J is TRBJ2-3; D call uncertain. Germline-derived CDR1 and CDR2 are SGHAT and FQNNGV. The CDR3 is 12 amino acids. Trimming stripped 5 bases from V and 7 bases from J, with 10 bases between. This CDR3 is CASSQFGNTQYF. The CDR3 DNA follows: TGTGCCAGCAGCCAGTTTGGGAATACGCAGTATTTT.

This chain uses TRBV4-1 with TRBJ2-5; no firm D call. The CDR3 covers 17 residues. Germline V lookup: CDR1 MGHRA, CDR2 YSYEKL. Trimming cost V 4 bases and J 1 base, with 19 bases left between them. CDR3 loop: CASSPLLGRRPQETQYF. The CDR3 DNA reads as TGCGCCAGCAGCCCCCTCCTCGGACGGCGCCCCCAAGAGACCCAGTACTTC.

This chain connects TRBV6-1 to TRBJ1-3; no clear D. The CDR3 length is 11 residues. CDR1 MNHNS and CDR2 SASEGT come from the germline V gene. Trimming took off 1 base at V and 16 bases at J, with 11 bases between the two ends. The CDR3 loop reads CASSEGASRYF. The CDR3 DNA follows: TGTGCCAGCAGTGAAGGGGCGAGCCGTTATTTT.

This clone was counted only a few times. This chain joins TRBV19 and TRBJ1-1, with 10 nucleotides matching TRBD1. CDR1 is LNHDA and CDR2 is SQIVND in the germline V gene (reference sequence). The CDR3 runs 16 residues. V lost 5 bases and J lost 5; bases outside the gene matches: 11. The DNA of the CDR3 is TGTGCCAGTAGTCCTCGAGACAGGGGGCGAGGGACTGAAGCTTTCTTT. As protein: CASSPRDRGRGTEAFF.

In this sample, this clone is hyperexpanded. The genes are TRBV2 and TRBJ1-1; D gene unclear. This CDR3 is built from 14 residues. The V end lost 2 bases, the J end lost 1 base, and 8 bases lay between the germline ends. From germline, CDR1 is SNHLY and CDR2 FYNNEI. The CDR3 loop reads CASSEFSENTEAFF. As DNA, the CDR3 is TGTGCCAGCAGTGAATTCTCAGAGAACACTGAAGCTTTCTTT.

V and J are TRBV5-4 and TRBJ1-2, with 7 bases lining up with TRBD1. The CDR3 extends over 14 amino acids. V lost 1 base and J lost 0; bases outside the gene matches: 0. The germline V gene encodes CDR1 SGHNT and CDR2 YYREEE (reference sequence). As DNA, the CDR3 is TGTGCCAGCAGCTTGCAGGGGGCTAACTATGGCTACACCTTC. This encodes CASSLQGANYGYTF.

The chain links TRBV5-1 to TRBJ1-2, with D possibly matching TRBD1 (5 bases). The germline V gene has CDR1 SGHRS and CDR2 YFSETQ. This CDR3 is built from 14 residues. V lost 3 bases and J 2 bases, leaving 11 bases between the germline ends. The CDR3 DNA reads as TGCGCCAGCAGCTGGGGCCCTGGGAACTATGGCTACACCTTC. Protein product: CASSWGPGNYGYTF.

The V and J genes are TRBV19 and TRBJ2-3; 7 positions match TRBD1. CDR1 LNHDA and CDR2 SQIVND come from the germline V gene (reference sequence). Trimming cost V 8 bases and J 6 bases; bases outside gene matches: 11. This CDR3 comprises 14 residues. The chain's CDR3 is CASGMGQWGDTQYF. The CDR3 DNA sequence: TGTGCCAGTGGAATGGGACAGTGGGGGGATACGCAGTATTTT.

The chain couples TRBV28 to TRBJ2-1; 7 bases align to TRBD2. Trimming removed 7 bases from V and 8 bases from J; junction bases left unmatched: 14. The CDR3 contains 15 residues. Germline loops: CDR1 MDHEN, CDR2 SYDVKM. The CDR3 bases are TGTGCCAGCATGCCCCAGGGACTAAGTGGGTATGAGCAGTTCTTC. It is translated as CASMPQGLSGYEQFF.

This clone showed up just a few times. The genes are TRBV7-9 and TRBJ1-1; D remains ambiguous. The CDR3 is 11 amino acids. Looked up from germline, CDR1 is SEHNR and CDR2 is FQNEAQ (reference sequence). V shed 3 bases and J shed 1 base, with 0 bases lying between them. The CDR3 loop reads CASSLNTEAFF. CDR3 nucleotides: TGTGCCAGCAGCTTGAACACTGAAGCTTTCTTT. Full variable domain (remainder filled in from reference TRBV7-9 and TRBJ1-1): DTGVSQNPRHKITKRGQNVTFRCDPISEHNRLYWYRQTLGQGPEFLTYFQNEAQLEKSRLLSDRFSAERPKGSFSTLEIQRTEQGDSAMYLCASSLNTEAFFGQGTRLTVV.

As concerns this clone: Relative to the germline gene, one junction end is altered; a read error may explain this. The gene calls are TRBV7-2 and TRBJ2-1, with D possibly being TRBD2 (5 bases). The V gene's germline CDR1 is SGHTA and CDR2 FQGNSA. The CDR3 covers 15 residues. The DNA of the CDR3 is TGTGCCAGCATGCGACGGGGTCCAACCTACAATGCGCAGTTCTTC. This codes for CASMRRGPTYNAQFF. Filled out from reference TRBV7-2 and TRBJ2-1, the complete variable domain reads GAGVSQSPSNKVTEKGKDVELRCDPISGHTALYWYRQSLGQGLEFLIYFQGNSAPDKSGLPSDRFSAERTGGSVSTLTIQRTQQEDSAVYLCASMRRGPTYNAQFFGPGTRLTVL.

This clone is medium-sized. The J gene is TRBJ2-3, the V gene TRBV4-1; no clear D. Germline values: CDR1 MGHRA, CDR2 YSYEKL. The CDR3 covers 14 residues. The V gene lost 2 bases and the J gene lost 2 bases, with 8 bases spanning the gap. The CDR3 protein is CASSQSLLTDTQYF. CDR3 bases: TGCGCCAGCAGCCAAAGCCTTCTCACAGATACGCAGTATTTT.

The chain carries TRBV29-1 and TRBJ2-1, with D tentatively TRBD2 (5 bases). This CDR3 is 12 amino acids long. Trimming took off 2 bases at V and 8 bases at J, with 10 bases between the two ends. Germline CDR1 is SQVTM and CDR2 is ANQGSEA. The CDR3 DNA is TGCAGCGTTGAAAGCCTGCGGGATGAGCAGTTCTTC. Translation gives CSVESLRDEQFF.

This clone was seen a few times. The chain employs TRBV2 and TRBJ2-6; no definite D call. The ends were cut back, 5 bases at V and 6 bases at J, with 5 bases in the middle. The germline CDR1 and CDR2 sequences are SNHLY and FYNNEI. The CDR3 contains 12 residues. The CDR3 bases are TGTGCCAGCAGTCTAGAGGCCAACGTCCTGACTTTC. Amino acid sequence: CASSLEANVLTF.

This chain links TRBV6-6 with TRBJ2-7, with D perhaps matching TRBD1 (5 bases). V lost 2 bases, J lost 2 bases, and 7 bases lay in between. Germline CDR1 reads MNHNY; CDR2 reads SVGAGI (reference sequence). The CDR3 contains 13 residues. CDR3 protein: CASSYGAPYEQYF. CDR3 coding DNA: TGTGCCAGCAGTTACGGGGCCCCCTACGAGCAGTACTTC.

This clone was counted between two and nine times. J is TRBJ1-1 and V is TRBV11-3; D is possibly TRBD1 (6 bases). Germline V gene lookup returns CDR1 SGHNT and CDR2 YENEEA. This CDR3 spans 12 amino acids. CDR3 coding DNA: TGTGCAAGTGGGGGGCGGAACACTGAAGCTTTCTTT. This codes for CASGGRNTEAFF. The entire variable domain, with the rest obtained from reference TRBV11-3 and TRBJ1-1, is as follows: EAGVVQSPRYKIIEKKQPVAFWCNPISGHNTLYWYLQNLGQGPELLIRYENEEAVDDSQLPKDRFSAERLKGVDSTLKIQPAELGDSAVYLCASGGRNTEAFFGQGTRLTVV.

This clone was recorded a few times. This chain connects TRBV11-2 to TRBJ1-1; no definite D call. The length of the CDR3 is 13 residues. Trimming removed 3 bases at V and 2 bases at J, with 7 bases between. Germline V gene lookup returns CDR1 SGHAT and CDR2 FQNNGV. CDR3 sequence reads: CASSFNTNTEAFF. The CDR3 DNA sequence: TGTGCCAGCAGCTTTAACACCAACACTGAAGCTTTCTTT.

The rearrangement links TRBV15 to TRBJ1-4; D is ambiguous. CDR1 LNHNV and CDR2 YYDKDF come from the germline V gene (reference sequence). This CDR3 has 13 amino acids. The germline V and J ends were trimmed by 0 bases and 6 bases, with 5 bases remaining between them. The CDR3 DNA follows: TGTGCCACCAGCAGAGAACGGGATGAAAAACTGTTTTTT. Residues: CATSRERDEKLFF.

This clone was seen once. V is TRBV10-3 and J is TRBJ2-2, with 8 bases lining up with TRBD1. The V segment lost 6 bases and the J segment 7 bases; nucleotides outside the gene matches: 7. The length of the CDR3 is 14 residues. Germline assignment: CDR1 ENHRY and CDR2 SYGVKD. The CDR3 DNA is TGTGCCATCAGACAGACAGGGGCAGACGGGGAGCTGTTTTTT. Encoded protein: CAIRQTGADGELFF.

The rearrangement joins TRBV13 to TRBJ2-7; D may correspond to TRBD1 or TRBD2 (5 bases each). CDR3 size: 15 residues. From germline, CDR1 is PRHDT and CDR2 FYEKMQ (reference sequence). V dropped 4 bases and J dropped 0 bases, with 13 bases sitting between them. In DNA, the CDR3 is TGTGCCAGCAGCTCTGGGACGGATAGCTCCTACGAGCAGTACTTC. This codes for CASSSGTDSSYEQYF.

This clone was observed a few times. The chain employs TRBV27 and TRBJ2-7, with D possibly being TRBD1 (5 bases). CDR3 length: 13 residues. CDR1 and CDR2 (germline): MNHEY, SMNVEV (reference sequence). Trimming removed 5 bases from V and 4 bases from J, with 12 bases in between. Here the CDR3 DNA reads TGTGCCAGCAGTCTCCAAGACAGTTACGAGCAGTACTTC. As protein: CASSLQDSYEQYF.

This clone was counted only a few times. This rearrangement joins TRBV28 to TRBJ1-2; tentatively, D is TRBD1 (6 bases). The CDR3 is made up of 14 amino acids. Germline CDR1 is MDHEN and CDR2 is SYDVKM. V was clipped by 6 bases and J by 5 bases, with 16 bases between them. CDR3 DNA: TGTGCCAGCAGCCGCGGGGGGGCGAGGTATGGCTACACCTTC. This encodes CASSRGGARYGYTF.

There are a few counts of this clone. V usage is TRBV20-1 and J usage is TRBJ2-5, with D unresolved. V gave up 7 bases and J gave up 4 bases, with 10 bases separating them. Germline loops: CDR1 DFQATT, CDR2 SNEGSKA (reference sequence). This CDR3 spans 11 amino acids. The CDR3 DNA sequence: TGCAGTGTGAAGGGCGGAGAGACCCAGTACTTC. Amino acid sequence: CSVKGGETQYF.

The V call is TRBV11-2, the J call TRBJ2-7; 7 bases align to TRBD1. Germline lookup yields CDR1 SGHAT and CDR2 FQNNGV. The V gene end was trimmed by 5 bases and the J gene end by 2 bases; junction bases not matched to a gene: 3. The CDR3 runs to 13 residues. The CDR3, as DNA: TGTGCCAGCAGCCGGGACAGTACCTACGAGCAGTACTTC. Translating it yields CASSRDSTYEQYF. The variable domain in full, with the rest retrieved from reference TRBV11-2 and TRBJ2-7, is EAGVAQSPRYKIIEKRQSVAFWCNPISGHATLYWYQQILGQGPKLLIQFQNNGVVDDSQLPKDRFSAERLKGVDSTLKIQPAKLEDSAVYLCASSRDSTYEQYFGPGTRLTVT.

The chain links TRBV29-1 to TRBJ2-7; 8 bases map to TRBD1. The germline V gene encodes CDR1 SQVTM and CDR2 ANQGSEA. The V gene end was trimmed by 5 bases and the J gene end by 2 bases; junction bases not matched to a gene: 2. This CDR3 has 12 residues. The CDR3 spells CSVRTGTYEQYF. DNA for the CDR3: TGCAGCGTTCGGACAGGGACCTACGAGCAGTACTTC.

This CDR3 reads CASSRGQGYEQYF. The DNA of the CDR3 is TGTGCCAGCAGTCGGGGACAGGGCTACGAGCAGTACTTC. This chain connects TRBV6-5 to TRBJ2-7; 9 bases are shared with TRBD1. V shed 5 bases and J 3 bases; nucleotides not matched to a gene: 2. The V gene's germline CDR1 is MNHEY and CDR2 SVGAGI. The CDR3 sequence is 13 residues long.